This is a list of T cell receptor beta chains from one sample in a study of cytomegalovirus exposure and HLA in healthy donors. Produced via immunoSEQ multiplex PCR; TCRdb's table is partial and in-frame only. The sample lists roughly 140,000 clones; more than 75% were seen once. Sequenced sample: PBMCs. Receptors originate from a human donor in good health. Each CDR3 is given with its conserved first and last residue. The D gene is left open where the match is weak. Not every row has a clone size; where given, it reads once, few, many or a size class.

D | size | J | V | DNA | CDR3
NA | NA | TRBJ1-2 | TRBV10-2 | TGCGCCAGCAGTGAGCGCCCCGGGGACTATGGCTACACCTTC | CASSERPGDYGYTF
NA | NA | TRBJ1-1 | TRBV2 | TGTGCCAGCAAGATGGGGGGGTTGGGAACTGAAGCTTTCTTT | CASKMGGLGTEAFF
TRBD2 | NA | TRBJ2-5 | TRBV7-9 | TGTGCCAGCAGCCGGACTAGCGGGAGCGGGAGCCAAGAGACCCAGTACTTC | CASSRTSGSGSQETQYF
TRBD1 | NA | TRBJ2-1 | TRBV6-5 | TGTGCCAGCAGCCTAGGACAGGGGAGTAATGAGCAGTTCTTC | CASSLGQGSNEQFF
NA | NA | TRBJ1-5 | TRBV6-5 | TGTGCCAGCAGGCCAGGATCCAATCAGCCCCAGCATTTT | CASRPGSNQPQHF
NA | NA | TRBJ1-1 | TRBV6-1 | TGTGCCAGCAGTGAAGAAGAGCTGGGAGTAATGAACACTGAAGCTTTCTTT | CASSEEELGVMNTEAFF
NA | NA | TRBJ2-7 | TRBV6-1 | TGTGCCAGCAGAACTCCGGGGTCCCCCTCCTACGAGCAGTACTTC | CASRTPGSPSYEQYF
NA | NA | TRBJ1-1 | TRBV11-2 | TGTGCCAGCAGCTTTACTACAGGGACCACTGAAGCTTTCTTT | CASSFTTGTTEAFF
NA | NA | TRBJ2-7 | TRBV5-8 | TGTGCCAGCAGCTTGGTAAACGGCCTAGGCGAGCAGTACTTC | CASSLVNGLGEQYF
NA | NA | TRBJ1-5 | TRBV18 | TGTGCCAGCTCGGCCAAAATTTCGGGTGGTGGCCAGCCCCAGCATTTT | CASSAKISGGGQPQHF
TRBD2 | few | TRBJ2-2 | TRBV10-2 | TGCGCCAGCGGGGGTGTTAGGACTAGCGGGAGGGTGAACACCGGGGAGCTGTTTTTT | CASGGVRTSGRVNTGELFF
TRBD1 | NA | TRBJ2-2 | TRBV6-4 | TGTGCCAGCAGTGTGGGACAGCTCACCGGGGAGCTGTTTTTT | CASSVGQLTGELFF
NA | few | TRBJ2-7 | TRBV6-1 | TGTGCCAGCAGTGAAGTTGAGAACTCCTACGAGCAGTACTTC | CASSEVENSYEQYF
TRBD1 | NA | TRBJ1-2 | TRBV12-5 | TGTGCTAGTGGTTTGGGACAGGGGGCTTTCGGCTACACCTTC | CASGLGQGAFGYTF
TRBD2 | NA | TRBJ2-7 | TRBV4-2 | TGTGCCAGCAGCCAAGATGAGGCTAGCGGGGAGAACTACGAGCAGTACTTC | CASSQDEASGENYEQYF
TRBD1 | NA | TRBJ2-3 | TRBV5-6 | TGTGCCAGCAGCCTTGCCCGACAGGGAAGCACAGATACGCAGTATTTT | CASSLARQGSTDTQYF
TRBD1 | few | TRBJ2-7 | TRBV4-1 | TGCGCCAGCAGCCCCCGGATTGACAGGGTAAGGGAGCAGTACTTC | CASSPRIDRVREQYF
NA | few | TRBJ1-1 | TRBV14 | TGTGCCAGCAGTGTTACAGAGAACACTGAAGCTTTCTTT | CASSVTENTEAFF
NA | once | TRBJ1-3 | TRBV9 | TGTGCCAGCAGCCACCCGACCGAGGCGCCTGGAAACACCATATATTTT | CASSHPTEAPGNTIYF
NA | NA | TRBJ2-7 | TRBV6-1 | TGTGCCATTCTCGCTACCTACGAGCAGTACTTC | CAILATYEQYF
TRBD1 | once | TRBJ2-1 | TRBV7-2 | TGTGCCAGCAGCCCCAACCGGGGACAGAGAATATACAATGAGCAGTTCTTC | CASSPNRGQRIYNEQFF
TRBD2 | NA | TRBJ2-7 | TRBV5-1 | TGCGCCAGCAGCTTGGGGAACGGGGGGTCCTACGAGCAGTACTTC | CASSLGNGGSYEQYF
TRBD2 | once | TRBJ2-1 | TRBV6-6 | TGTGCCAGCAGTTACGCGGGAGAGACCTACAATGAGCAGTTCTTC | CASSYAGETYNEQFF
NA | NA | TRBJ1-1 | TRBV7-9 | TGTGCCAGCAGCTTAGTTTCAGGCTCTAAAGCTGAAGCTTTCTTT | CASSLVSGSKAEAFF
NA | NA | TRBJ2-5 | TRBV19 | TGTGCCAGTAGTATCGAAAGGGGTAGCCGAGAGACCCAGTACTTC | CASSIERGSRETQYF
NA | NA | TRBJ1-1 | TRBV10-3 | TGTGCCATCAGTGATCCACGCGGGGGGCTTGAAGCTTTCTTT | CAISDPRGGLEAFF
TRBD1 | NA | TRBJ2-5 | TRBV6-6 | TGTGCCAGCAGTCGGGACAGGAGGGAGACCCAGTACTTC | CASSRDRRETQYF
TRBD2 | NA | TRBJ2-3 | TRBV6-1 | TGTGCCAGCAGTAGTCGGGAGGGCCTTGGGAATACGCAGTATTTT | CASSSREGLGNTQYF
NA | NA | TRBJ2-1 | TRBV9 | TGTGCCAGCAGCGTAGGTACTAGCCCAAACAATGAGCAGTTCTTC | CASSVGTSPNNEQFF
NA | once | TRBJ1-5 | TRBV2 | TGTGCCAGCACTAAAGTGGTTGGTAGCAGACCCCATCAGCCCCAGCATTTT | CASTKVVGSRPHQPQHF
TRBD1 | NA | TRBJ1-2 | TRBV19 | TGTGCCAGTAGTATCTTCCAGGGGGATGGCTACACCTTC | CASSIFQGDGYTF
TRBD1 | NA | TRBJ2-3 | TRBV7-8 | TGTGCCAGCAGCTTCCCCGGGACAGGGGGCGGCACAGATACGCAGTATTTT | CASSFPGTGGGTDTQYF
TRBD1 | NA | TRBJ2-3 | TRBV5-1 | TGCGCCAGCAGCTCCACTACCGGGACAGCCTTCACAGATACGCAGTATTTT | CASSSTTGTAFTDTQYF
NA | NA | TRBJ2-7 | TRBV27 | TGTGCCAGCAGTTCATCCTACGAGCAGTACTTC | CASSSSYEQYF
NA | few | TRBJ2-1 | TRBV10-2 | TGCGCCAGCAGTGAGTCGGCGGGATCGGTCTACAATGAGCAGTTCTTC | CASSESAGSVYNEQFF
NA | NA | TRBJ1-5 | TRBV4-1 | TGCGCCAGCAGCCTTGACAGAGGCCAGCCCCAGCATTTT | CASSLDRGQPQHF
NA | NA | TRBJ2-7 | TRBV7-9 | TGTTCCAGCAGGCCCTTGCGGGACGAGCAGTACTTC | CSSRPLRDEQYF
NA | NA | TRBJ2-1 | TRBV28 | TGTGCCAGCAGTTCCACAGGTAGTGAGCAGTTCTTC | CASSSTGSEQFF
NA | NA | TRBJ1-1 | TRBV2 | TGTGCCAGCAAAACAGGGTTCATGAACACTGAAGCTTTCTTT | CASKTGFMNTEAFF
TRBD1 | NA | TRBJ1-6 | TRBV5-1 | TGCGCCAGCAGCTTGGACAGGGGGGATAATTCACCCCTCCACTTT | CASSLDRGDNSPLHF
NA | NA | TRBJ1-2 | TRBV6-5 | TGTGCCAGCACCCGGGGAGTGGACTATGGCTACACCTTC | CASTRGVDYGYTF
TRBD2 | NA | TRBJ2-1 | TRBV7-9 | TGTGCCAGCAGCGGGCGGGAGACCAATGAGCAGTTCTTC | CASSGRETNEQFF
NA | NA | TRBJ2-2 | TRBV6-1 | TGTGCCAGCATTGAATCAGGGTTTAGCACCGGGGAGCTGTTTTTT | CASIESGFSTGELFF
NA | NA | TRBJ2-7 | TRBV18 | TGTGCCAGCTCACCCCGGGACTTAAACTACGAGCAGTACTTC | CASSPRDLNYEQYF
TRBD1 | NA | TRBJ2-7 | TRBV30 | TGTGCCTGGAGTGTTGACAGGGGGCCCTACGAGCAGTACTTC | CAWSVDRGPYEQYF
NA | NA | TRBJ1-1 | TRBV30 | TGTGCCTGGAGTGCTATTAGACAGAGGAACACTGAAGCTTTCTTT | CAWSAIRQRNTEAFF
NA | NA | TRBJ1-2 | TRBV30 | TGTGCCGTGGACACCTATGGCCACACCTTC | CAVDTYGHTF
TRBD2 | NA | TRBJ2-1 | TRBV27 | TGTGCCAGCAGTTCAACTAGCGGGAGGGTGAATGAGCAGTTCTTC | CASSSTSGRVNEQFF
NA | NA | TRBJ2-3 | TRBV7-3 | TGTGCCAGGCCTACGGTTGCGCAGTATTTT | CARPTVAQYF
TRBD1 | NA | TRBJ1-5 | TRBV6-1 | TGTGCCAGCGTGAAGGGGGCCCAGCCCCAGCATTTT | CASVKGAQPQHF
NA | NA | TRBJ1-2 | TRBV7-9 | TGTGCCAGCAGCTTAGAAGGGGCAGGCTACACCTTC | CASSLEGAGYTF
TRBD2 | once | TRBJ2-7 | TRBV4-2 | TGTGCCAGCAGCCAAGAGGTAGCGGGAGCCTCCTACGAGCAGTACTTC | CASSQEVAGASYEQYF
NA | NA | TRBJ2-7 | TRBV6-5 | TGTGCCAGCAGTTACGGGGGGGCGATCAGTTCGCAGTACTTC | CASSYGGAISSQYF
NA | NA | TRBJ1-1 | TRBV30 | TGTGCCTGGAGTGGGGGCAGGTCAATCCAAGCTTTCTTT | CAWSGGRSIQAFF